This record concerns one TCR beta chain sequence. The antigen remains undetermined. Sequencing used immunoSEQ multiplex PCR; TCRdb keeps in-frame clones, though not all of them. The sample lists 340,000 or so clones; over 90% were seen once. Time point indicated: blood from clinic visit 5 months post-surgery; TSC patient then seizure free. The data stem from a study of brain T cells in children with intractable seizures. Study results and limitations: HCMV serostatus was not known, and viral specificity came from CDR3 similarity only.

Germline CDR1 MNHNS, CDR2 SASEGT. This CDR3 has 20 residues. J was trimmed by 6 bases and V by 2 bases; bases with no gene match: 19. The rearrangement uses TRBV6-1 and TRBJ2-1; 10 bases align to TRBD2. This TCR came from a boy in the first two years of life with tuberous sclerosis and intractable seizures. Sequenced here: peripheral blood, sampled 4 to 5 months after surgery. The CDR3 region is CASSERVPSGRGFKSNEQFF. The CDR3 DNA is TGTGCCAGCAGTGAAAGGGTACCTAGCGGGAGAGGATTTAAAAGCAATGAGCAGTTCTTC.